Listed here are 28 T cell receptor beta chains from one sample, sequenced in a study of regulatory T cells in long-lasting Graves disease. iRepertoire HTBI primers and Arm-PCR of CDR3 regions built TCR beta libraries. MiXCR, applied by TCRdb to the multiplex PCR reads, yields one record per CDR3 protein. The sample has a few hundred thousand distinct CDR3 sequences, approximately 23% seen once; the top ten hold about 29%. Specified time point: persistent/refractory GD, antithyroid drugs over 5 years with positive TRAb. TCR sequences were obtained from RNA taken from PBMCs. This specimen consisted of peripheral blood mononuclear cells (PBMCs), obtained when the disease was refractory, from a patient treated with antithyroid drugs. The receptors stem from a woman in her thirties or forties with Graves disease.

This clonotype turned up a few times. The CDR3 reads CASRPSNFYNEQFF. The CDR3, as DNA: TGTGCCAGCAGACCTAGTAATTTCTACAATGAGCAGTTCTTC. The chain carries TRBV28 and TRBJ2-1; D uncertain. V gave up 6 bases and J gave up 3 bases, with 12 bases separating them. This CDR3 contains 14 residues. Germline V gene lookup returns CDR1 MDHEN and CDR2 SYDVKM.

Only a few counts were recorded for this clonotype. V and J are TRBV4-1 and TRBJ1-4; D possibly corresponds to TRBD1 (6 bases). In germline, CDR1 is MGHRA, CDR2 YSYEKL. The CDR3 length is 13 residues. Trimming took off 1 base at V and 13 bases at J, with 13 bases between the two ends. The CDR3 is CASSQVGQSGLFF. In DNA form, the CDR3 reads TGCGCCAGCAGCCAAGTAGGACAGTCTGGACTGTTTTTT.

The chain combines TRBV29-1 with TRBJ1-1; no clear D gene. Germline CDR1 reads SQVTM; CDR2 reads ANQGSEA. The CDR3 runs 16 residues. The V end lost 1 base, the J end lost 6 bases, and 21 bases lay between the germline ends. CDR3 DNA: TGCAGCGTTGAAGTTGTTAAGGGTCCTGAGGGCGCTGAAGCTTTCTTT. It translates to CSVEVVKGPEGAEAFF.

The V gene is TRBV19, the J gene TRBJ1-1; possible D gene TRBD1, 6 bases. Per the germline V gene, CDR1 is LNHDA and CDR2 is SQIVND (reference sequence). V lost 5 bases and J 4 bases, leaving 11 bases between the germline ends. The CDR3 totals 13 residues. CDR3 in amino acids: CASSGQLLTEAFF. CDR3 DNA: TGTGCCAGTAGTGGACAGCTCCTCACTGAAGCTTTCTTT.

This clonotype was seen repeatedly, ten times or more. The chain uses TRBV6-9 and TRBJ2-5; no clear D. Germline CDR1 is MNHGY and CDR2 is SVAAGI. The V end was cut by 3 bases, the J end by 5 bases, with 10 bases between. This CDR3 contains 13 residues. CDR3 loop: CASSYYPPETQYF. The CDR3 nucleotides read TGTGCCAGCAGTTACTATCCCCCGGAGACCCAGTACTTC.

The genes are TRBV29-1 and TRBJ2-7; 7 bases are a match to TRBD1. The V gene's germline CDR1 is SQVTM and CDR2 ANQGSEA. The CDR3 has 13 amino acids. Trimming cost V 6 bases and J 3 bases; bases outside gene matches: 8. CDR3 region: CSVVPGQNYEQYF. The CDR3 nucleotides are TGCAGCGTCGTTCCGGGACAGAACTACGAGCAGTACTTC.

This clonotype was seen many times. CDR3 sequence (DNA): TGTGCCAGCAGTCCGGACAGCTATGGCTACACCTTC. Translated: CASSPDSYGYTF. The V call is TRBV6-1, the J call TRBJ1-2; tentatively, D is TRBD1 (6 bases). Trimming removed 5 bases from V and 4 bases from J, with 8 bases in between. The CDR3 has 12 amino acids. Germline loops: CDR1 MNHNS, CDR2 SASEGT.

This clonotype was counted at least ten times. V gene TRBV29-1 combines with J gene TRBJ1-1; TRBD1 matches at 9 bases. The V segment lost 5 bases and the J segment 4 bases; nucleotides outside the gene matches: 8. This CDR3 spans 14 amino acids. Germline CDR1 reads SQVTM; CDR2 reads ANQGSEA. The CDR3 DNA is TGCAGCGTTACCGGGACAGGGCGGACCACTGAAGCTTTCTTT. It is translated as CSVTGTGRTTEAFF.

Regarding this clonotype: One base away lies a much larger clone, so this may be a sequencing read error. The chain links TRBV28 to TRBJ2-5, with TRBD1 matching over 7 bases. The germline CDR1 and CDR2 sequences are MDHEN and SYDVKM. CDR3 length: 13 amino acids. The CDR3 nucleotides read TGTGCCAGCAGTAGGGACAGCGAAGAGGCCCAGTACTTC. It codes for CASSRDSEEAQYF. Drawing the rest from reference TRBV28 and TRBJ2-5, the complete variable domain is DVKVTQSSRYLVKRTGEKVFLECVQDMDHENMFWYRQDPGLGLRLIYFSYDVKMKEKGDIPEGYSVSREKKERFSLILESASTNQTSMYLCASSRDSEEAQYFGPGTRLLVL.

This clonotype was seen repeatedly, ten times or more. The chain employs TRBV6-2 or TRBV6-3 and TRBJ2-7; TRBD1 aligns across 8 bases. This CDR3 is 13 amino acids long. V lost 7 bases to trimming and J lost 6 bases; unmatched junction nucleotides: 8. Germline V gene data show CDR1 as MNHEY and CDR2 as SVGEGT. The CDR3 loop reads CASTQGAGREQYF. In DNA, the CDR3 is TGTGCCAGCACCCAGGGGGCGGGTCGCGAGCAGTACTTC.

The table lists this clonotype with many counts. V and J are TRBV28 and TRBJ2-7, with D perhaps matching TRBD1 (7 bases). The germline CDR1 and CDR2 sequences are MDHEN and SYDVKM. The CDR3 consists of 17 residues. V was shortened by 7 bases and J by 5 bases, with 27 bases between the two germline ends. This CDR3 reads CASIGLVPRDSLNEQYF. The CDR3 nucleotides read TGTGCCAGCATCGGGCTAGTCCCGCGGGACAGCTTAAACGAGCAGTACTTC. Filled out from reference TRBV28 and TRBJ2-7, the complete variable domain reads DVKVTQSSRYLVKRTGEKVFLECVQDMDHENMFWYRQDPGLGLRLIYFSYDVKMKEKGDIPEGYSVSREKKERFSLILESASTNQTSMYLCASIGLVPRDSLNEQYFGPGTRLTVT.

This chain links TRBV2 with TRBJ1-2; the D is unclear. Germline loops: CDR1 SNHLY, CDR2 FYNNEI. This CDR3 spans 10 amino acids. The V end was cut by 8 bases, the J end by 4 bases, with 5 bases between. CDR3: CASFGYGYTF. The CDR3 DNA sequence: TGTGCCAGCTTTGGCTATGGCTACACCTTC.

Only a few counts were recorded for this clonotype. J is TRBJ1-5 and V is TRBV20-1; unclear D gene. CDR3 length: 15 amino acids. Trimming took 0 bases from V and 0 from J, leaving 9 bases between them. Germline-derived CDR1 and CDR2 are DFQATT and SNEGSKA (reference sequence). The CDR3 protein is CSARDTLYSNQPQHF. The DNA of the CDR3 is TGCAGTGCTAGAGATACACTATATAGCAATCAGCCCCAGCATTTT.

The chain links TRBV3-1 to TRBJ2-4, with a weak D call TRBD1 (6 bases). The CDR3 covers 16 residues. Trimming removed 0 bases from V and 3 bases from J, with 12 bases in between. CDR1 LGHDT and CDR2 YNNKEL come from the germline V gene (reference sequence). CDR3 loop: CASSQESGRGKNIQYF. The CDR3 DNA reads as TGTGCCAGCAGCCAAGAGTCAGGCAGGGGCAAAAACATTCAGTACTTC. Based on the CDR3 plus reference TRBV3-1 and TRBJ2-4, the full variable domain is DTAVSQTPKYLVTQMGNDKSIKCEQNLGHDTMYWYKQDSKKFLKIMFSYNNKELIINETVPNRFSPKSPDKAHLNLHINSLELGDSAVYFCASSQESGRGKNIQYFGAGTRLSVL.

The chain has TRBV6-1 and TRBJ1-5, with D unresolved. Per the germline V gene, CDR1 is MNHNS and CDR2 is SASEGT. The CDR3 covers 15 residues. Trimming stripped 7 bases from V and 1 base from J, with 14 bases between. The chain's CDR3 is CASNSDGISNQPQHF. CDR3 nucleotides: TGTGCCAGCAACTCAGACGGCATCAGCAATCAGCCCCAGCATTTT.

This clonotype was observed at least ten times. The chain joins TRBV6-5 to TRBJ1-1, with D perhaps TRBD1 (6 bases). The CDR3 runs 17 residues. From germline, CDR1 is MNHEY and CDR2 SVGAGI. V was shortened by 0 bases and J by 1 base, with 15 bases between the two germline ends. CDR3 residues: CASSYSIDGGTNTEAFF. The CDR3 nucleotides are TGTGCCAGCAGTTACTCGATTGATGGGGGCACGAACACTGAAGCTTTCTTT.

This clonotype has at least ten counts. This chain joins TRBV28 and TRBJ2-2; TRBD2 matches at 7 bases. CDR1 is MDHEN, CDR2 SYDVKM, per germline. Trimming cost V 6 bases and J 5 bases; bases outside gene matches: 3. The CDR3 consists of 13 residues. This CDR3 is CASSWEGTGELFF. The DNA of the CDR3 is TGTGCCAGCAGCTGGGAGGGTACCGGGGAGCTGTTTTTT.

This clonotype appeared a single time. A single base is all that separates this from a far larger clone, so a read error is likely. The chain links TRBV28 to TRBJ2-1; perhaps D is TRBD1 or TRBD2 (6 bases each). Germline CDR1 reads MDHEN; CDR2 reads SYDVKM. This CDR3 is built from 17 residues. Trimming cost V 8 bases and J 10 bases, with 30 bases left between them. The CDR3 DNA reads TGTGCCAGCTTCCCGAAACAAGGGGGGTTAAGCTCCTACGAGCAGTTCTTC. It encodes CASFPKQGGLSSYEQFF.

Details on this clonotype: A read error is possible here, since a much larger clone lies one base away. This chain connects TRBV11-2 to TRBJ1-2, with D unresolved. Germline V gene data show CDR1 as SGHAT and CDR2 as FQNNGV. This CDR3 contains 14 residues. V lost 5 bases to trimming and J lost 3 bases, with 13 bases between them. This chain's CDR3 is CASSPLDRYYGYTF. The CDR3 DNA is TGTGCCAGCAGCCCCTTGGACCGATACTATGGCTACACCTTC.

This clonotype showed up just a few times. The chain employs TRBV28 and TRBJ2-7; TRBD2 aligns across 7 bases. The CDR3 is 17 residues long. V dropped 4 bases and J dropped 0; count of bases not matched to a gene: 12. CDR1 and CDR2 (germline): MDHEN, SYDVKM. CDR3 loop: CASSCPSERDYSYEQYF. In DNA, the CDR3 is TGTGCCAGCAGTTGCCCATCAGAGCGGGACTACTCCTACGAGCAGTACTTC.

This clonotype was counted only a few times. This sequence joins TRBV28 and TRBJ1-1, with D maybe TRBD1 (5 bases). Looked up from germline, CDR1 is MDHEN and CDR2 is SYDVKM. V was shortened by 8 bases and J by 4 bases, with 20 bases between the two germline ends. The CDR3 covers 15 residues. The CDR3 region has the DNA TGTGCCAGCCATCGAAAGGGGAACGGGGGCACTGAAGCTTTCTTT. This gives the protein CASHRKGNGGTEAFF.

This chain links TRBV28 with TRBJ1-5; D perhaps matches TRBD1 (6 bases). V was trimmed by 5 bases and J by 2 bases, leaving 13 bases between them. CDR3 length: 15 amino acids. Germline loops: CDR1 MDHEN, CDR2 SYDVKM. CDR3 loop: CASSLTGIGNQPQHF. CDR3 DNA: TGTGCCAGCAGTCTAACAGGGATTGGCAATCAGCCCCAGCATTTT.

This clonotype was detected a few times. The CDR3 DNA follows: TGTGCCAGCAGCACCCAACTAGCGGGGCAATCCTACGAGCAGTACTTC. Its translation is CASSTQLAGQSYEQYF. This rearrangement joins TRBV11-3 to TRBJ2-7; 10 bases are a match to TRBD2. The CDR3 covers 16 residues. Germline-derived CDR1 and CDR2 are SGHNT and YENEEA. V lost 5 bases, J lost 1 base, and 8 bases stayed unmatched.

The chain has TRBV9 and TRBJ2-5; perhaps TRBD2 as D (5 bases). The CDR3 length is 14 residues. Germline lookup yields CDR1 SGDLS and CDR2 YYNGEE. Trimming cost V 0 bases and J 5 bases, with 11 bases left between them. CDR3 in amino acids: CASSVVGERETQYF. CDR3 coding DNA: TGTGCCAGCAGCGTAGTCGGGGAGCGGGAGACCCAGTACTTC. The full variable domain, with the rest looked up from reference TRBV9 and TRBJ2-5, is DSGVTQTPKHLITATGQRVTLRCSPRSGDLSVYWYQQSLDQGLQFLIQYYNGEERAKGNILERFSAQQFPDLHSELNLSSLELGDSALYFCASSVVGERETQYFGPGTRLLVL.

This clonotype has only a few counts. J is TRBJ1-5 and V is TRBV27; D is unclear. The V end lost 3 bases, the J end lost 11 bases, and 14 bases lay between the germline ends. Germline CDR1 and CDR2: MNHEY and SMNVEV (reference sequence). This CDR3 is built from 13 residues. The CDR3 nucleotides read TGTGCCAGCAGTTTTGGGGTGATGAAAGCCCAGCATTTT. Encoded protein: CASSFGVMKAQHF.

Ten or more counts support this clonotype. The chain has TRBV7-8 and TRBJ2-2; 7 nucleotides match TRBD2. There are 17 residues in the CDR3. V lost 5 bases, J lost 0 bases, and 9 bases stayed unmatched. The germline CDR1 and CDR2 sequences are SGHVS and FQNEAQ. The CDR3 coding sequence is TGTGCCAGCAGCCCCGGGGCGGGAGTCCCGAACACCGGGGAGCTGTTTTTT. Its protein product is CASSPGAGVPNTGELFF.

The chain couples TRBV20-1 to TRBJ2-7; possibly TRBD1 for D (5 bases). The V end lost 3 bases, the J end lost 6 bases, and 27 bases lay between the germline ends. Germline CDR1 is DFQATT and CDR2 is SNEGSKA (reference sequence). CDR3 size: 17 residues. CDR3 region: CSASPHLYDRHGSEQYF. The CDR3 DNA reads as TGCAGTGCTAGCCCTCACCTCTATGACAGACACGGAAGCGAGCAGTACTTC.

This clonotype was observed many times. The chain uses TRBV6-1 and TRBJ1-1; 7 nucleotides match TRBD1. The CDR3 totals 14 residues. Germline V CDR1 and CDR2: MNHNS, SASEGT. Trimming removed 4 bases from V and 4 bases from J; junction bases left unmatched: 6. The CDR3 sequence: CASSVRGGGTEAFF. CDR3 coding DNA: TGTGCCAGCAGTGTACGAGGGGGCGGCACTGAAGCTTTCTTT.